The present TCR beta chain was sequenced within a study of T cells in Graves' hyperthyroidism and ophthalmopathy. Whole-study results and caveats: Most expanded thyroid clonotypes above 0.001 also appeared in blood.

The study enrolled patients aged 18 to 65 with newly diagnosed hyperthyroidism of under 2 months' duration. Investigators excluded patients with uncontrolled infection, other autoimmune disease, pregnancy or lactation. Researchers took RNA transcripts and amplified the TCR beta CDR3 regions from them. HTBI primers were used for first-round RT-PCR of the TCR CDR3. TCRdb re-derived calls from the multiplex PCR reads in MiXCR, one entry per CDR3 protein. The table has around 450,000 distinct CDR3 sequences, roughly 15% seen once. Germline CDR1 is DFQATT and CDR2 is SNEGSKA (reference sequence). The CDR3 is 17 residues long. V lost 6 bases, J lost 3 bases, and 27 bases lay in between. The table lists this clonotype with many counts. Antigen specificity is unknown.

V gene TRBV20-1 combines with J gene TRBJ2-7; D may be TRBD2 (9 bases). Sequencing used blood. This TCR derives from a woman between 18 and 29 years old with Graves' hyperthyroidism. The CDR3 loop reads CSAKDREGAGGLYEQYF. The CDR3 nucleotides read TGCAGTGCGAAGGACAGGGAGGGAGCGGGAGGACTCTACGAGCAGTACTTC.